This T cell receptor beta chain was documented in a study of OX40 agonist ivuxolimab in advanced cancers. Background on the study: Patients were treated with ivuxolimab, an agonistic anti-OX40 (CD134) antibody.

The protocol was immunoSEQ multiplex PCR, while the TCRdb copy is restricted to in-frame clones and leaves out a portion. The data show about 72,000 clones, more than 80% seen once. Trimming cost V 4 bases and J 6 bases, with 14 bases left between them. Germline CDR1 and CDR2: SGHTS and YDEGEE. The CDR3 contains 13 residues. This clonotype originated in an adult with an advanced solid tumor such as melanoma, head and neck, liver or kidney cancer. The J gene is TRBJ2-7, the V gene TRBV5-8; D uncertain. The source material was CD4+ or CD8+ T cells sorted from blood, sampled in a trial of the OX40 agonist ivuxolimab. This chain's CDR3 is CASSVGNVGEQYF. CDR3 DNA: TGTGCCAGCAGCGTGGGGAACGTAGGCGAGCAGTACTTC. Together with reference TRBV5-8 and TRBJ2-7, the CDR3 gives the full variable domain: EAGVTQSPTHLIKTRGQQATLRCSPISGHTSVYWYQQALGLGLQFLLWYDEGEERNRGNFPPRFSGRQFPNYSSELNVNALELEDSALYLCASSVGNVGEQYFGPGTRLTVT.